The present T cell receptor (beta chain) was sequenced within a study of blood T cell repertoires in COVID-19. On the study more broadly: The analysed material was cDNA or gDNA that came from T cells, B-cell-depleted T cells, or PBMCs.

TCRdb's copy holds only in-frame clones and misses some; the assay was immunoSEQ multiplex PCR. Seen here are fewer than 400,000 clones, 70% to 90% observed once, and the top ten hold about 4.1%. Study members were between roughly 18 and 100 years old and lived in fewer than 30 US regions. The receptor comes from a man in his thirties or forties who had recovered from COVID-19. Sequenced sample: PBMCs or T cells enriched from blood (not recorded which).

CDR3 in DNA: TGTGCCAGCAGTGAGCTAAGGAACACTGAAGCTTTCTTT. It codes for CASSELRNTEAFF. V is TRBV2 and J is TRBJ1-1, with D hard to call. The germline V and J ends were trimmed by 3 bases and 1 base, with 6 bases remaining between them. The CDR3 runs to 13 residues. The germline V gene encodes CDR1 SNHLY and CDR2 FYNNEI.